Detailed here is one T cell receptor beta chain. Its antigen remains unidentified. At one of its ends the junction is not consistent with the germline gene, which may arise from a read error. This entry comes from a study of regulatory T cells in long-lasting Graves disease. TCR beta libraries were built with iRepertoire HTBI primers and Arm-PCR of CDR3 regions. TCRdb passed the multiplex PCR reads through MiXCR, listing each CDR3 protein once. The data contain about 470,000 distinct CDR3 sequences, 20% to 25% of them singletons. Germline V gives CDR1 MDHEN, CDR2 SYDVKM. The CDR3 runs to 13 residues. The sample's time point: persistent/refractory GD, antithyroid drugs over 5 years with positive TRAb. Isolated PBMC RNA provided the starting material for the TCR library. Graves' disease diagnosis relied on American Thyroid Association guidelines. Study-wide findings and caveats: Patients with persistent disease shared some 2,900 public clonotypes, outpacing the 966 shared by new patients. There were preferences for TRBV28, TRBJ1-2 and TRBJ2-5 in persistent disease.

The sample was peripheral blood mononuclear cells (PBMCs), taken when the disease was refractory, from a patient treated with antithyroid drugs. V and J are TRBV28 and TRBJ1-5; D not certain. The receptor's source is a female donor with Graves disease. The CDR3 loop reads CASSSVSNQPRHF. In DNA, the CDR3 is TGTGCCAGCTCTTCGGTTAGCAATCAGCCCCGGCATTTT.